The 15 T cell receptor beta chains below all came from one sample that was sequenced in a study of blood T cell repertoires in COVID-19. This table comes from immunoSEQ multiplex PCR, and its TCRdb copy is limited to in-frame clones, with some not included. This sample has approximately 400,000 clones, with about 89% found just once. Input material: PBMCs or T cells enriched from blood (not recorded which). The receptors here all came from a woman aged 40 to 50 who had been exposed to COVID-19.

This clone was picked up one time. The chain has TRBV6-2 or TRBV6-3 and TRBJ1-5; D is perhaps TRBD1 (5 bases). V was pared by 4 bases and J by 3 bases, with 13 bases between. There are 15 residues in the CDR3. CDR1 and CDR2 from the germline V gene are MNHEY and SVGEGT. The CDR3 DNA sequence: TGTGCCAGCAGTTCCTCAGCAGGGCCCAATCAGCCCCAGCATTTT. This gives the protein CASSSSAGPNQPQHF.

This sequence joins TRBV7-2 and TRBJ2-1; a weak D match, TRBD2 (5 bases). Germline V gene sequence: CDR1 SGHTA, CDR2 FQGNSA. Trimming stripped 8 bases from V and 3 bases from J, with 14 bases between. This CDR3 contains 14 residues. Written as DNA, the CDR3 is TGTGCCAGCGGGCGTTACGGGGTCTACAATGAGCAGTTCTTC. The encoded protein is CASGRYGVYNEQFF.

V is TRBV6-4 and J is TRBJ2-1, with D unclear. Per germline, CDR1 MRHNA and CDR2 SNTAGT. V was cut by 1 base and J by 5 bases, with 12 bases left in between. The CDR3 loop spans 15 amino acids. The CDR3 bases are TGTGCCAGCAGTGACTTCGGCGACTCTGACAATGAGCAGTTCTTC. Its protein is CASSDFGDSDNEQFF.

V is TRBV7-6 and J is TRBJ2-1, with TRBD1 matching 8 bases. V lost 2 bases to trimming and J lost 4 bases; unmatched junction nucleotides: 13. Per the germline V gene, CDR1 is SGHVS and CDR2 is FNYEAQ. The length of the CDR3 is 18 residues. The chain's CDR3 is CASSLRTRSRGLYNEQFF. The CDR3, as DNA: TGTGCCAGCAGCTTAAGGACGAGGAGCAGGGGGCTGTACAATGAGCAGTTCTTC.

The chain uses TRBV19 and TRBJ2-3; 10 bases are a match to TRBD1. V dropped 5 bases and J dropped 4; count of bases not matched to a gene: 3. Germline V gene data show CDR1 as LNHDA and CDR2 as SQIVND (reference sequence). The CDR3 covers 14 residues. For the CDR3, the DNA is TGTGCCAGTAGTCGGGACAGGGGTGCAGATACGCAGTATTTT. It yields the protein CASSRDRGADTQYF.

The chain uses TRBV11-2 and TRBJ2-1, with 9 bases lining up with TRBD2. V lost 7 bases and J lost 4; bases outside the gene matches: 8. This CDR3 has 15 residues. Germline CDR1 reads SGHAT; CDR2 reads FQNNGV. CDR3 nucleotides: TGTGCCAGCACCGTAACTAGCGGGCCTTACAATGAGCAGTTCTTC. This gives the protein CASTVTSGPYNEQFF.

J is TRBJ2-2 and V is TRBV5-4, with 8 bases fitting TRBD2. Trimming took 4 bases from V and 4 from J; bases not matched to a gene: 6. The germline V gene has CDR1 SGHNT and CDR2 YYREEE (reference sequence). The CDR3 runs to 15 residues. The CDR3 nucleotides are TGTGCCAGCAGCCCTCGGGCGGGGGGCACCGGGGAGCTGTTTTTT. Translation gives CASSPRAGGTGELFF.

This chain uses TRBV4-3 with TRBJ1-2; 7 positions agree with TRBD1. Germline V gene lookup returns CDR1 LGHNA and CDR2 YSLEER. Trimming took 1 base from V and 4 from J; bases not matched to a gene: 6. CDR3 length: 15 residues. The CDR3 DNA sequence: TGCGCCAGCAGCCAAGTTATGCAGGGGGGCTATGGCTACACCTTC. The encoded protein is CASSQVMQGGYGYTF.

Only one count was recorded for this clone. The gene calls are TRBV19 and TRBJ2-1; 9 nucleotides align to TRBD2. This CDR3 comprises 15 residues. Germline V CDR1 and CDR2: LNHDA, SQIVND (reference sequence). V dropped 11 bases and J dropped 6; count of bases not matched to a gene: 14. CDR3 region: CASKEGREGRNEQFF. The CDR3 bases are TGTGCCTCAAAAGAGGGGCGGGAGGGACGCAATGAGCAGTTCTTC.

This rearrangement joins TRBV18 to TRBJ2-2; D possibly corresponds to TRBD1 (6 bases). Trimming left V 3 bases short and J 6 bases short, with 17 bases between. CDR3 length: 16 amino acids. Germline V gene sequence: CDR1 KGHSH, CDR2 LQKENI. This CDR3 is CASSPRPRGNAGELFF. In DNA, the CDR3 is TGTGCCAGCTCACCTCGCCCGAGGGGGAATGCCGGGGAGCTGTTTTTT.

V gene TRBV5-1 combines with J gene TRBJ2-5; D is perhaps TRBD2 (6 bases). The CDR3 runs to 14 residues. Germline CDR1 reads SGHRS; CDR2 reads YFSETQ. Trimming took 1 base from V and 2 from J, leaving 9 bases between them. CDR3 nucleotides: TGCGCCAGCAGCTTGTGGGGGGTGCAAGAGACCCAGTACTTC. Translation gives CASSLWGVQETQYF.

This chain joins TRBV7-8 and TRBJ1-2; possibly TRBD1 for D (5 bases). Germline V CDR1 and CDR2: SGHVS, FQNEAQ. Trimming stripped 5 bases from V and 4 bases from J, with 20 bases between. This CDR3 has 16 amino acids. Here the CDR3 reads CASSHRIGGGGYGYTF. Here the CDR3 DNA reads TGTGCCAGCAGCCACCGGATCGGCGGGGGAGGCTATGGCTACACCTTC.

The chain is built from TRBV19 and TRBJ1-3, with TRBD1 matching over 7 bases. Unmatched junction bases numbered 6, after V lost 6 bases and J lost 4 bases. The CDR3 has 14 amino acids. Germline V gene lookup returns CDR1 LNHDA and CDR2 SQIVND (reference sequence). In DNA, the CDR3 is TGTGCCAGTAGGACGACAGGGATCGGAAACACCATATATTTT. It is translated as CASRTTGIGNTIYF.

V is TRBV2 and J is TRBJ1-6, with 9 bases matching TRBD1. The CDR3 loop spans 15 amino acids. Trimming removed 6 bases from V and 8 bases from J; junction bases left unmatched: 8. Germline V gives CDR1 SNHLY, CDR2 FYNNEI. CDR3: CASRAGTGRDSPLHF. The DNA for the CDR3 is TGTGCCAGCAGGGCTGGGACAGGGAGAGATTCACCCCTCCACTTT.

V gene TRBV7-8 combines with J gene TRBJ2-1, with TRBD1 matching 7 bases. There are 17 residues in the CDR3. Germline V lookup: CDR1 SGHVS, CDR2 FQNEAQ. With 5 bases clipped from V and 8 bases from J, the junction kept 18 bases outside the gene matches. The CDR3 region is CASSLSLIGGLGDEQFF. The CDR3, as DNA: TGTGCCAGCAGCCTCAGTTTAATAGGGGGCTTAGGCGATGAGCAGTTCTTC.